This T cell receptor (beta chain) emerged from a study of T cells in Graves' hyperthyroidism and ophthalmopathy. Researchers took RNA transcripts and amplified the TCR beta CDR3 regions from them. During a first-round RT-PCR of the TCR CDR3, the HTBI primer set was used. TCRdb passed the multiplex PCR reads through MiXCR, listing each CDR3 protein once. This table holds around 700,000 distinct CDR3 sequences, 18% found once. CDR3 length: 15 amino acids. V was shortened by 7 bases and J by 2 bases, with 17 bases between the two germline ends. This clonotype has at least ten counts. Uncontrolled infection, other autoimmune disease, pregnancy or lactation barred patients from enrollment.

The chain uses TRBV12-3 or TRBV12-4 and TRBJ1-2, with D perhaps TRBD1 (5 bases). This TCR derives from a woman between 50 and 59 years old with Graves' hyperthyroidism that later progressed to Graves' ophthalmopathy. Sequencing was carried out using blood. The DNA of the CDR3 is TGTGCCAGCACCTCTTCCCGACAGCTAAACTATGGCTACACCTTC. Amino acids: CASTSSRQLNYGYTF.